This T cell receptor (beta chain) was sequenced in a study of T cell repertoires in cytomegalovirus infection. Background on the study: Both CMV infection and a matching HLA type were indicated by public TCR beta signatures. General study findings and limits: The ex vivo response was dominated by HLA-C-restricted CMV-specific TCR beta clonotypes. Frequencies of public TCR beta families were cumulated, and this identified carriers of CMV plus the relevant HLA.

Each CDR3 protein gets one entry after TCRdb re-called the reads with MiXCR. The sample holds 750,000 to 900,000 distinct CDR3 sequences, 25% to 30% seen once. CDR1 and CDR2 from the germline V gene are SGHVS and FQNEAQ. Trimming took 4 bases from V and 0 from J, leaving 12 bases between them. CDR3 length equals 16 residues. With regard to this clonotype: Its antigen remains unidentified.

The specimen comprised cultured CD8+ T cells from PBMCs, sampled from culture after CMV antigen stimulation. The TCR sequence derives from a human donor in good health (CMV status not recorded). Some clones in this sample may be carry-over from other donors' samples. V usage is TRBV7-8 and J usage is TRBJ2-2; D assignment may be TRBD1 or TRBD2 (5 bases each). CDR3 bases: TGTGCCAGCAGCTCGGGGACCACCCCGAACACCGGGGAGCTGTTTTTT. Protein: CASSSGTTPNTGELFF.